The clone carrying this TCR beta chain was seen only a few times. Its antigen is still unknown. There are 10 residues in the CDR3. Germline assignment: CDR1 DFQATT and CDR2 SNEGSKA (reference sequence). Trimming removed 7 bases from V and 3 bases from J, with 6 bases in between. For TCR, cDNA came from 5'RACE template switching, which added a universal primer site and UMIs. From the 5' RACE reads, TCRdb called clonotypes with MiXCR, one entry per CDR3 protein. The data show around 530,000 distinct CDR3 sequences, about a sixth seen once. These data belong to a study of T cells after yellow fever vaccination. General study results and limits: The study noted that FACS-sorted repertoires could contain abundant clonotypes contaminating from the bulk population. Reappearance after the booster was observed for most primary-vaccination clones (roughly 97% CD4, about 85% CD8). Although the secondary response was weaker, it peaked faster, at day 5 versus 15.

The sample was PBMCs, taken 5 days after the first yellow fever vaccination. The chain combines TRBV20-1 with TRBJ1-2, with D hard to call. This receptor was obtained from a young man who received the YFV17D yellow fever vaccine. The CDR3 DNA reads TGCAGTGTACGACACTATGGCTACACCTTC. The encoded protein is CSVRHYGYTF.